The rows below give T cell receptor beta chains drawn from one sample of a study of Ad26.COV2.S vaccination and SARS-CoV-2 variants. The repertoire was sequenced with immunoSEQ multiplex PCR; TCRdb's copy has only in-frame clones and lacks some. The data show about 350,000 clones, 70% to 90% seen once. Here the sequenced sample was peripheral blood, taken in a trial of Ad26.COV2.S vaccine versus placebo. These receptors were taken from a person between 18 and 60 years old who received the Ad26.COV2.S COVID-19 vaccine or a placebo. Both conserved end residues are part of each CDR3. D genes are given only for firm matches. Clone size, where shown, is once, few, many, or a class for clones that have expanded.

clone_size	d_call	v_call	cdr3_length	j_call	cdr3_nt	cdr3_aa
.	.	TRBV2	14	TRBJ2-5	TGTGCCAGCGGGCGGGGAAATTCTCAAGAGACCCAGTACTTC	CASGRGNSQETQYF
.	.	TRBV30	12	TRBJ1-1	TGTGCCTGGAGGGGATTACAAACGCGGGCTTTCTTT	CAWRGLQTRAFF
.	.	TRBV28	14	TRBJ2-7	TGTGCCAGCGATACAGGGGACTTTTCCTACGAGCAGTACTTC	CASDTGDFSYEQYF
.	.	TRBV12-3/TRBV12-4	13	TRBJ1-1	TGTGCCAGCAGTTTAAATTACCGAACTGAAGCTTTCTTT	CASSLNYRTEAFF
.	TRBD1	TRBV28	15	TRBJ1-5	TGTGCCATAAAGACAGGGGGGGCGAGCAATCAGCCCCAGCATTTT	CAIKTGGASNQPQHF
.	.	TRBV18	14	TRBJ1-3	TGTGCCAGCTCACCGTCAGGGGCCGGAAACACCATATATTTT	CASSPSGAGNTIYF
.	TRBD1	TRBV7-8	13	TRBJ2-7	TGTGCCAGCAGCTTCCGGACAGGGTACGAGCAGTACTTC	CASSFRTGYEQYF
.	TRBD1	TRBV5-4	17	TRBJ1-2	TGTGCCAGCAGCTTGGAAGGGGGGACAGGGGCAGTTTATGGCTACACCTTC	CASSLEGGTGAVYGYTF
.	.	TRBV3-1/TRBV3-2	14	TRBJ2-5	TGTGCCAGCAGCCAAGTAATTGGGGGTGAGACCCAGTACTTC	CASSQVIGGETQYF
.	.	TRBV5-5	19	TRBJ1-6	TGTGCCAGCAGCTGGCTCCGGGACCCTGGGGCCTCCTATAATTCACCCCTCCACTTT	CASSWLRDPGASYNSPLHF
.	.	TRBV5-6	16	TRBJ2-7	TGTGCCAGCAGCTTGTGGGGCACCCCCCTCTTCTACGAGCAGTACTTC	CASSLWGTPLFYEQYF
.	TRBD1	TRBV7-4	16	TRBJ1-5	TGTGCCGGACCCAATCTCAGGGGGTTTCGCAATCAGCCCCAGCATTTT	CAGPNLRGFRNQPQHF
.	TRBD2	TRBV10-3	17	TRBJ2-1	TGTGCCATCAGTGATCCGGCTAGCGGGATGGGATACAATGAGCAGTTCTTC	CAISDPASGMGYNEQFF
few	TRBD1	TRBV6-2/TRBV6-3	16	TRBJ2-7	TGTGCCAGCAGTGGAACCGGGACAGGGGGCGTTAGCGAGCAGTACTTC	CASSGTGTGGVSEQYF
few	.	TRBV18	19	TRBJ2-2	TGTGCCAGCTCTCCTGACAGCTTTGTCGGGGGGCTGAACACCGGGGAGCTGTTTTTT	CASSPDSFVGGLNTGELFF
once	.	TRBV11-1	16	TRBJ2-7	TGTGCCAGCAGCATTCGAGCGGCGCACCCAGTGTACGAGCAGTACTTC	CASSIRAAHPVYEQYF
once	.	TRBV7-2	15	TRBJ1-4	TGTGCCAGCAGCACGAATACGGGACTTGGGGAAAAACTGTTTTTT	CASSTNTGLGEKLFF
.	.	TRBV4-1	15	TRBJ1-4	TGCGCCAGCAGCCACGGGACGGCGTCTATAGAAAAACTGTTTTTT	CASSHGTASIEKLFF
.	.	TRBV6-4	15	TRBJ2-3	TGTGCCAGCAGTGCCAACCCTTTGGCGGCAGATACGCAGTATTTT	CASSANPLAADTQYF
few	.	TRBV7-9	14	TRBJ1-6	TGTGCCAGCAGCTTACCTCTGAGGGATTCACCCCTCCACTTT	CASSLPLRDSPLHF
.	.	TRBV9	13	TRBJ2-5	TGTGCCAGCAGCGTAGCCAACGGGGAGACCCAGTACTTC	CASSVANGETQYF
few	.	TRBV5-1	14	TRBJ1-1	TGCGCCAGCACCATAGGAGCCGGGAACACTGAAGCTTTCTTT	CASTIGAGNTEAFF